This TCR beta chain was documented in a study of OX40 agonist ivuxolimab in advanced cancers. Findings of the study overall: At 0.1 to 3.0 mg/kg and by week 6, clonal expansion occurred in CD4+ and CD8+ blood T cells. Antigens targeted by the expanded peripheral T cells were not determined.

The assay was immunoSEQ multiplex PCR, and TCRdb's table has in-frame clones only and misses some. The sample includes under 20,000 clones, 70% to 90% seen only once; the top ten take roughly two thirds. The CDR3 sequence is 13 residues long. The germline V and J ends were trimmed by 1 base and 8 bases, with 8 bases remaining between them. Germline assignment: CDR1 SEHNR and CDR2 FQNEAQ (reference sequence). As to this clone: Its antigen is currently unknown.

The V call is TRBV7-9, the J call TRBJ2-2; no firm D call. The sample in question was CD4+ or CD8+ T cells sorted from blood, obtained in a trial of the OX40 agonist ivuxolimab. The clonotype was recovered from an adult with an advanced solid tumor such as melanoma, head and neck, liver or kidney cancer. The CDR3 DNA follows: TGTGCCAGCAGCTTAGGACCGGGTGGGGAGCTGTTTTTT. It encodes CASSLGPGGELFF.